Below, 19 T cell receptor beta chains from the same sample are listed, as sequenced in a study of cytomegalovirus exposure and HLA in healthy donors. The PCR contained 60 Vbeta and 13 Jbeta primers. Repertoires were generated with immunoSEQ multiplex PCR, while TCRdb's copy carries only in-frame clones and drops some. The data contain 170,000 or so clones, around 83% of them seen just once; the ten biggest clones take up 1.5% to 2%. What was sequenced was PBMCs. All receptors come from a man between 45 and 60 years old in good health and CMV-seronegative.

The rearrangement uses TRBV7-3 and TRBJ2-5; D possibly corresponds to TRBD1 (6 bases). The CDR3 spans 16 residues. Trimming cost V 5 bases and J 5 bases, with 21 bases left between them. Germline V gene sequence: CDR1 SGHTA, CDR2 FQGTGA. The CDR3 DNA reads TGTGCCAGCAGCCCACAGGCAGGGGCTGGTGGGGAGACCCAGTACTTC. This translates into CASSPQAGAGGETQYF.

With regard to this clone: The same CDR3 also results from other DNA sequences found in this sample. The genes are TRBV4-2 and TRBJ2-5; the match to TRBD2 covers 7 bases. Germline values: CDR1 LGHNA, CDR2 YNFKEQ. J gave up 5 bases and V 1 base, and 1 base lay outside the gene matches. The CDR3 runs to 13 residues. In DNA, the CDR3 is TGTGCCAGCAGCCAAGTGGGGGGGGAGACCCAGTACTTC. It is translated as CASSQVGGETQYF.

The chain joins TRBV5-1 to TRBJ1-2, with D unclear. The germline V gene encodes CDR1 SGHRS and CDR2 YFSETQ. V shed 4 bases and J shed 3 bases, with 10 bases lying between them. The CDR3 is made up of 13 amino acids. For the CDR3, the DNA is TGCGCCAGCAGCGGCCAGGCCGACTATGGCTACACCTTC. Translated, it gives CASSGQADYGYTF.

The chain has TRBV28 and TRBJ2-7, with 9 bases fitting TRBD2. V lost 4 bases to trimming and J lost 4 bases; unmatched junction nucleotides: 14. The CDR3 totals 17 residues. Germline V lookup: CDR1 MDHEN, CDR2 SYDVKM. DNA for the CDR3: TGTGCCAGCAGTTACTCCGTCGGTAGCGGGAGACTATACGAGCAGTACTTC. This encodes CASSYSVGSGRLYEQYF.

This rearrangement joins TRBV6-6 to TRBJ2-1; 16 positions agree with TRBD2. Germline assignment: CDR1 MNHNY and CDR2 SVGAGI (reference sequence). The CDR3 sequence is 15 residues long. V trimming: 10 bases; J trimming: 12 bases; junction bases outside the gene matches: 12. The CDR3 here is CATGTSGRAGYGQFF. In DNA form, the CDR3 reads TGTGCCACCGGGACTAGCGGGAGGGCCGGCTATGGGCAGTTCTTC.

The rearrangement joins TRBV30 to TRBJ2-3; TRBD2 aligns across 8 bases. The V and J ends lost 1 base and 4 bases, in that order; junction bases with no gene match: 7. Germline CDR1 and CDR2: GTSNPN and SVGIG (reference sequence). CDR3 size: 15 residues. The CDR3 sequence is CAWSAGTSIPDTQYF. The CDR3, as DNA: TGTGCCTGGAGTGCCGGGACTAGTATCCCAGATACGCAGTATTTT.

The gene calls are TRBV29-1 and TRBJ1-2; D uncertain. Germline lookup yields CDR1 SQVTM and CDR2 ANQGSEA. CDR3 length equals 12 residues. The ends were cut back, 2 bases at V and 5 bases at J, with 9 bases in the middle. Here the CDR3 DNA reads TGCAGCGTTGAACCTGGGCCGTATGGCTACACCTTC. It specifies CSVEPGPYGYTF.

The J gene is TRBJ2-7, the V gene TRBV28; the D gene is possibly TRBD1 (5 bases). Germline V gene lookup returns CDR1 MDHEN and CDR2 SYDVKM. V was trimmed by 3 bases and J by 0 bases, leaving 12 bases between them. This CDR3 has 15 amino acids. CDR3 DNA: TGTGCCAGCAGTTTGGGGCAGGTGAGCTCCTACGAGCAGTACTTC. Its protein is CASSLGQVSSYEQYF.

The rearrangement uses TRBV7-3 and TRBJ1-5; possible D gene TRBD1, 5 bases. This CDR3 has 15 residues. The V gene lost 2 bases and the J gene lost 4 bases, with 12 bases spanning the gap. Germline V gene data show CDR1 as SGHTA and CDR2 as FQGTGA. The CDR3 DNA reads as TGTGCCAGCAGCTTACTATCGGGGGTGAATCAGCCCCAGCATTTT. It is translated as CASSLLSGVNQPQHF.

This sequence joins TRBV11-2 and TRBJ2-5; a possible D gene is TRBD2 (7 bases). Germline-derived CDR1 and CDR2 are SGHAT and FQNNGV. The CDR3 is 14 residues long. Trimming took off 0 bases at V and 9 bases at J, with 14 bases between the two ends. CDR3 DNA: TGTGCCAGCAGCTTAGAGAGACTAGGGGGGGCCCAGTACTTC. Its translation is CASSLERLGGAQYF.

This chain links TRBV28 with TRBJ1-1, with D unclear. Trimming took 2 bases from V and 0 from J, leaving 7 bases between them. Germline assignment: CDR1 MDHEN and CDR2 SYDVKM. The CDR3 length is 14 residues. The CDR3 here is CASSLMALNTEAFF. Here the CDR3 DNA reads TGTGCCAGCAGTTTAATGGCTCTGAACACTGAAGCTTTCTTT.

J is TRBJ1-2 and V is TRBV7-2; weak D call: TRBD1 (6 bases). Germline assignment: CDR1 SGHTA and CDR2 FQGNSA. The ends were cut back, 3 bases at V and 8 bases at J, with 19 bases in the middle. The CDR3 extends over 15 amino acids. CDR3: CASSFLQGRAGGYTF. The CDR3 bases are TGTGCCAGCAGCTTTCTTCAGGGGAGAGCTGGGGGCTACACCTTC.

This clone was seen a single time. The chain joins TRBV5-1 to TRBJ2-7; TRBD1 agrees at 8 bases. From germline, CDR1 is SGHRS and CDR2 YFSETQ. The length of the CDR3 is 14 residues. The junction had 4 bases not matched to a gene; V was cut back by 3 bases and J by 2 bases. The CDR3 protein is CASSSWTGPYEQYF. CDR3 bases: TGCGCCAGCAGCTCCTGGACAGGGCCCTACGAGCAGTACTTC.

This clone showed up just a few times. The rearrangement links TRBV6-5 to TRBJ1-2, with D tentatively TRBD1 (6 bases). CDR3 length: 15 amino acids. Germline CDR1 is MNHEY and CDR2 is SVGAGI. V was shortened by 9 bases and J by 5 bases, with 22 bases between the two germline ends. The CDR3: CASTRDRDNFYGYTF. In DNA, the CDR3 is TGTGCCAGTACAAGAGATCGGGACAATTTTTATGGCTACACCTTC.

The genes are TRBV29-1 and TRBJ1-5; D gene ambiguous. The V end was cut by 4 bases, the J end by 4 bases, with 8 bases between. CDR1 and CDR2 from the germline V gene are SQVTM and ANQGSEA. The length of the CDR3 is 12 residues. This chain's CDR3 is CSVVEGNQPQHF. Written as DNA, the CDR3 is TGCAGCGTTGTCGAGGGAAATCAGCCCCAGCATTTT.

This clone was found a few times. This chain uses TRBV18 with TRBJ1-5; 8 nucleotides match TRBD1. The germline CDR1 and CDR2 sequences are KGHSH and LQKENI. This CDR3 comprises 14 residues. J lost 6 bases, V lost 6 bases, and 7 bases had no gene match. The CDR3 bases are TGTGCCAGCTCCCTGGACAGGGAGTTTCAGCCCCAGCATTTT. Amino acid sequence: CASSLDREFQPQHF.

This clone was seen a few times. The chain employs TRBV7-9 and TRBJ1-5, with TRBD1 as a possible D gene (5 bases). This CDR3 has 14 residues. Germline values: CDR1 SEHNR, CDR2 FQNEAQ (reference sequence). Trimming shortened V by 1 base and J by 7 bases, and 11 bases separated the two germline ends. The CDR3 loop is CASSLGGVGQPQHF. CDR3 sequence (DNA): TGTGCCAGCAGCTTAGGGGGGGTGGGGCAGCCCCAGCATTTT. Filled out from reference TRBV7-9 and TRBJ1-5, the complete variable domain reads DTGVSQNPRHKITKRGQNVTFRCDPISEHNRLYWYRQTLGQGPEFLTYFQNEAQLEKSRLLSDRFSAERPKGSFSTLEIQRTEQGDSAMYLCASSLGGVGQPQHFGDGTRLSIL.

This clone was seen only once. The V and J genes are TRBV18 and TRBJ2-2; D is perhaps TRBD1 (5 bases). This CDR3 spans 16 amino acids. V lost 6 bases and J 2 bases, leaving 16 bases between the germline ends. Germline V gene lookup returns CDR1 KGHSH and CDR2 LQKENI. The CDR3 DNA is TGTGCCAGCTCGCCCAGAGTGACAGAAAACACCGGGGAGCTGTTTTTT. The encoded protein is CASSPRVTENTGELFF.

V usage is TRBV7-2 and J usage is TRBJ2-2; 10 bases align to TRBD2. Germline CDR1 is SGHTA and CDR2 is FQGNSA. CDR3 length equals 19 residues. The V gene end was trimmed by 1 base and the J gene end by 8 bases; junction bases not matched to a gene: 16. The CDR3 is CASSLDGTQLAGRRGELFF. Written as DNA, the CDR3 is TGTGCCAGCAGCTTAGACGGGACACAACTAGCGGGGCGGCGAGGGGAGCTGTTTTTT.